The clone carrying this T cell receptor (beta chain) was detected a few times. Trimming cost V 3 bases and J 6 bases, with 24 bases left between them. Germline CDR1 is MDHEN and CDR2 is SYDVKM. The CDR3 contains 18 residues. Reverse transcribed after extraction, RNA yielded cDNA as the sequencing template. Measured with immunoSEQ multiplex PCR; TCRdb has only the in-frame clones, and not every one. The table shows 120,000 to 150,000 clones, with about two thirds occurring only once. The sample belongs to a study of CD8+ T cells in alopecia areata. The source is a human donor in good health. This chain connects TRBV28 to TRBJ2-1, with a possible D match to TRBD2 (6 bases). What was sequenced was CD8+ T cells sorted from blood. The CDR3 DNA reads TGTGCCAGCAGTTTCTTCGATGCGGGGAGCGGTCGTTCCAATGAGCAGTTCTTC. Translation: CASSFFDAGSGRSNEQFF.